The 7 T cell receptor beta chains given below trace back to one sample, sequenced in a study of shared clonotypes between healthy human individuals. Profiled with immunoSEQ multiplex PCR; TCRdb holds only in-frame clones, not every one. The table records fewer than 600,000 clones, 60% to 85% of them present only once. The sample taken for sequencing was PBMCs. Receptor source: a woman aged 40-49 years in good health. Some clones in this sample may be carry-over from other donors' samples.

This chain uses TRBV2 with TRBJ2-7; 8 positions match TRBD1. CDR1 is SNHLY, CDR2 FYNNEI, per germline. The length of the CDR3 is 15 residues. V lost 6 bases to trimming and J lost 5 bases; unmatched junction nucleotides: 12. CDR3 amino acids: CASRGQGSVGHEQYF. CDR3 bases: TGTGCCAGCAGAGGACAGGGTTCGGTCGGACACGAGCAGTACTTC. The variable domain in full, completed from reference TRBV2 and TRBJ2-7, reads EPEVTQTPSHQVTQMGQEVILRCVPISNHLYFYWYRQILGQKVEFLVSFYNNEISEKSEIFDDQFSVERPDGSNFTLKIRSTKLEDSAMYFCASRGQGSVGHEQYFGPGTRLTVT.

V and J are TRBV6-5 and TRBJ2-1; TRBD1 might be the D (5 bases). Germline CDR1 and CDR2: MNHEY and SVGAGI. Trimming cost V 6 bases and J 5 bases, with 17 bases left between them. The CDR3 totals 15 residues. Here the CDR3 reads CASSRTRGRHNEQFF. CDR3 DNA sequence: TGTGCCAGCAGCCGGACAAGGGGAAGACACAATGAGCAGTTCTTC.

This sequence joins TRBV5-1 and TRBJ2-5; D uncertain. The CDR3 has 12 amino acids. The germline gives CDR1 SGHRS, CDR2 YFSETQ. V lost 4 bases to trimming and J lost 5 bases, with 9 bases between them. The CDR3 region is CASSVSSETQYF. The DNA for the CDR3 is TGCGCCAGCAGCGTTAGCAGTGAGACCCAGTACTTC.

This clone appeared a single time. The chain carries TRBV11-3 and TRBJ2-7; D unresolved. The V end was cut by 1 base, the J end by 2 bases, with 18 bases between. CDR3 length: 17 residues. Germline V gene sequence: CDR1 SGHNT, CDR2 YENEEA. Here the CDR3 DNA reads TGTGCCAGCAGCTTAGTATCTTCGTTAGGGCAGACCTACGAGCAGTACTTC. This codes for CASSLVSSLGQTYEQYF.

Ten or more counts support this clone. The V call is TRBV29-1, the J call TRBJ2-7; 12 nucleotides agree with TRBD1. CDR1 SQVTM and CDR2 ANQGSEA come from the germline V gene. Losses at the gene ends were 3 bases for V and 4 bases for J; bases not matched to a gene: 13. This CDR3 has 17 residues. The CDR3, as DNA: TGCAGCGTTGAGGAGGGGGCCCCGGGACAGGGGGCGTACGAGCAGTACTTC. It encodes CSVEEGAPGQGAYEQYF.

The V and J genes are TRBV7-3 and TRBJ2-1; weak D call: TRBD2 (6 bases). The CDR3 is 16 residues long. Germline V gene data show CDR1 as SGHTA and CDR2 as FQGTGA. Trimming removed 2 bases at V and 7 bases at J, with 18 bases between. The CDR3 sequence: CASSLRAGSLGNEQFF. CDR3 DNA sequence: TGTGCCAGCAGCTTACGGGCGGGGTCCCTCGGGAATGAGCAGTTCTTC.

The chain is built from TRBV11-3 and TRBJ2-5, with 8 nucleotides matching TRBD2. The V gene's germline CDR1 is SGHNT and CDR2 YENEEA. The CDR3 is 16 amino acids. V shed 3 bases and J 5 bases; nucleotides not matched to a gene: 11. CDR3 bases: TGTGCCAGCAGCTTGTCGAATTCAGCGGGAGTGGAGACCCAGTACTTC. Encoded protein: CASSLSNSAGVETQYF.